The 14 T cell receptor beta chains reported below all come from one sample, sequenced in a study of Tregs in tolerant kidney transplant recipients. The repertoire was sequenced with immunoSEQ multiplex PCR; TCRdb's copy has only in-frame clones and lacks some. The table lists about 94,000 clones, over 85% of them singletons. Sequenced material: CD4+ T cells from blood, taken before the transplant. The source of these receptors is a human donor who received a combined kidney and bone marrow transplant.

The CDR3 region has the DNA TGTGCCAGCAGCAGGGGAGGGCCAGGCTCCTATAATTCACCCCTCCACTTT. Translation gives CASSRGGPGSYNSPLHF. The V gene is TRBV7-3, the J gene TRBJ1-6, with D possibly being TRBD1 (5 bases). The germline V and J ends were trimmed by 5 bases and 0 bases, with 14 bases remaining between them. Germline loops: CDR1 SGHTA, CDR2 FQGTGA. This CDR3 region has 17 residues.

The rearrangement uses TRBV2 and TRBJ2-5; maybe TRBD1 (6 bases). CDR3 size: 13 residues. Germline CDR1 SNHLY, CDR2 FYNNEI. CDR3 coding DNA: TGTGCAACTCACCTCGGTAGGGGGGAGACCCAGTACTTC. Translating gives CATHLGRGETQYF. The variable domain in full, with the rest retrieved from reference TRBV2 and TRBJ2-5, is EPEVTQTPSHQVTQMGQEVILRCVPISNHLYFYWYRQILGQKVEFLVSFYNNEISEKSEIFDDQFSVERPDGSNFTLKIRSTKLEDSAMYFCATHLGRGETQYFGPGTRLLVL.

This clone was seen a handful of times. V usage is TRBV28 and J usage is TRBJ2-5; TRBD1 matches 7 bases. Trimming took 6 bases from V and 4 from J; bases not matched to a gene: 5. The CDR3 has 13 amino acids. CDR1 MDHEN and CDR2 SYDVKM come from the germline V gene. The CDR3 DNA follows: TGTGCCAGCAGGATCGGGACAGTAGAGACCCAGTACTTC. Amino acid sequence: CASRIGTVETQYF.

The J gene is TRBJ1-1, the V gene TRBV2, with TRBD1 matching over 12 bases. The CDR3 is made up of 13 amino acids. CDR1 is SNHLY and CDR2 is FYNNEI in the germline V gene. V lost 11 bases to trimming and J lost 5 bases; unmatched junction nucleotides: 6. For the CDR3, the DNA is TGTGCCGGGGACAGGGGGCCGGAGACTGAAGCTTTCTTT. Residues: CAGDRGPETEAFF.

The V call is TRBV29-1, the J call TRBJ1-2; TRBD1 is a possible D gene (5 bases). The ends were cut back, 4 bases at V and 4 bases at J, with 10 bases in the middle. This CDR3 is 12 amino acids long. Germline V CDR1 and CDR2: SQVTM, ANQGSEA. The CDR3 reads CSVGKGPYGYTF. The CDR3 DNA is TGCAGCGTTGGGAAGGGGCCCTATGGCTACACCTTC.

This chain links TRBV5-4 with TRBJ2-7, with 7 bases lining up with TRBD1. V trimming: 4 bases; J trimming: 3 bases; junction bases outside the gene matches: 7. The CDR3 runs 14 residues. The V gene's germline CDR1 is SGHNT and CDR2 YYREEE (reference sequence). CDR3 in amino acids: CASSPTGTVYEQYF. As DNA, the CDR3 is TGTGCCAGCAGCCCCACCGGGACAGTCTACGAGCAGTACTTC.

DNA for the CDR3: TGTGCCAGCAGCAACTCGGACAGGGATTTTAACTATGGCTACACCTTC. Protein sequence: CASSNSDRDFNYGYTF. The V gene is TRBV5-6, the J gene TRBJ1-2; the match to TRBD1 covers 8 bases. This CDR3 has 16 amino acids. In germline, CDR1 is SGHDT, CDR2 YYEEEE. The V and J ends lost 4 bases and 1 base, in that order; junction bases with no gene match: 9. The full variable domain, its missing parts supplied by reference TRBV5-6 and TRBJ1-2, is DAGVTQSPTHLIKTRGQQVTLRCSPKSGHDTVSWYQQALGQGPQFIFQYYEEEERQRGNFPDRFSGHQFPNYSSELNVNALLLGDSALYLCASSNSDRDFNYGYTFGSGTRLTVV.

The genes are TRBV9 and TRBJ2-5; weak D call: TRBD2 (6 bases). The V gene's germline CDR1 is SGDLS and CDR2 YYNGEE. The V end lost 4 bases, the J end lost 5 bases, and 27 bases lay between the germline ends. The CDR3 is 18 residues long. The CDR3 sequence is CASSPRFRGNVAWETQYF. CDR3 nucleotide sequence: TGTGCCAGCAGCCCCCGCTTTCGGGGGAACGTTGCTTGGGAGACCCAGTACTTC.

This chain joins TRBV5-1 and TRBJ2-2, with D maybe TRBD1 (6 bases). Looked up from germline, CDR1 is SGHRS and CDR2 is YFSETQ. The CDR3 consists of 15 residues. V was trimmed by 0 bases and J by 5 bases, leaving 11 bases between them. Written as DNA, the CDR3 is TGCGCCAGCAGCTTGGATACAGGGTATACCGGGGAGCTGTTTTTT. Its translation: CASSLDTGYTGELFF. Supplemented by reference TRBV5-1 and TRBJ2-2, the full variable domain reads KAGVTQTPRYLIKTRGQQVTLSCSPISGHRSVSWYQQTPGQGLQFLFEYFSETQRNKGNFPGRFSGRQFSNSRSEMNVSTLELGDSALYLCASSLDTGYTGELFFGEGSRLTVL.

The chain has TRBV13 and TRBJ2-7; 7 bases are a match to TRBD1. In germline, CDR1 is PRHDT, CDR2 FYEKMQ (reference sequence). Trimming removed 5 bases from V and 3 bases from J; junction bases left unmatched: 10. The CDR3 runs to 15 residues. DNA of the CDR3: TGTGCCAGCAGCCCTCCCGGGGACAGTAGCTACGAGCAGTACTTC. Protein product: CASSPPGDSSYEQYF.

The chain recombines TRBV18 with TRBJ1-3; the D is unclear. V lost 5 bases and J lost 0, with 11 bases in between. The CDR3 has 15 amino acids. Germline CDR1 reads KGHSH; CDR2 reads LQKENI. The CDR3 reads CASSSAAASGNTIYF. The DNA of the CDR3 is TGTGCCAGCTCATCAGCAGCGGCCTCTGGAAACACCATATATTTT.

The chain joins TRBV6-1 to TRBJ2-1; D is undetermined. The CDR3 loop spans 14 amino acids. Germline CDR1 reads MNHNS; CDR2 reads SASEGT. V was clipped by 4 bases and J by 6 bases, with 13 bases between them. The CDR3 region is CASSASVAGNEQFF. Written as DNA, the CDR3 is TGTGCCAGCAGTGCAAGCGTGGCCGGCAATGAGCAGTTCTTC.

The V gene is TRBV6-5, the J gene TRBJ1-5; possible D gene TRBD1, 5 bases. CDR1 and CDR2 (germline): MNHEY, SVGAGI. This CDR3 has 14 amino acids. The germline V and J ends were trimmed by 2 bases and 5 bases, with 10 bases remaining between them. DNA for the CDR3: TGTGCCAGCAGTTACACACCGGGGGATCAGCCCCAGCATTTT. As protein: CASSYTPGDQPQHF.

V is TRBV5-4 and J is TRBJ2-5; 10 nucleotides align to TRBD2. CDR1 is SGHNT and CDR2 is YYREEE in the germline V gene (reference sequence). The V gene end was trimmed by 1 base and the J gene end by 5 bases; junction bases not matched to a gene: 5. This CDR3 has 15 amino acids. In nucleotides, the CDR3 is TGTGCCAGCAGCTTGAAGCGGGGGGGCCGTGAGACCCAGTACTTC. It yields the protein CASSLKRGGRETQYF.